This note documents a single TCR beta chain sequence. J was trimmed by 3 bases and V by 8 bases; bases with no gene match: 10. Per germline, CDR1 MNHEY and CDR2 SVGAGI. The CDR3 has 14 amino acids. This sample was taken from a study of blood T cell repertoires in COVID-19. Overall study context: Italy, Spain and the United States were the sources of the convalescent and acute COVID-19 samples.

Per the authors' pipeline: Using reference gene primer amplification, nucleated cell counts were estimated. Libraries were prepared by immunoSEQ multiplex PCR; TCRdb keeps only in-frame clonotypes and omits some of them. The DNA was the basis for D and trimming; V, J and clone size are from that table. Of 140,000 or so clones listed, around 86% are singletons. Sequencing used peripheral blood. The rearrangement joins TRBV6-5 to TRBJ2-7; 7 bases are a match to TRBD2. This TCR was recovered from a man in his forties or fifties who had recovered from COVID-19. The CDR3 reads CASSMASGIYEQYF. Written as DNA, the CDR3 is TGTGCCAGCTCTATGGCCAGCGGGATCTACGAGCAGTACTTC.